The clone carrying this TCR beta chain has only a few counts. The data were taken from a study of CD8 T cells in Susac syndrome. RNA amounts of roughly 0.45 to 1 ug underwent reverse transcription with random hexamers. TCRdb ran MiXCR on the immunoSEQ multiplex PCR reads and lists one entry per CDR3 protein. The sample comprises roughly 110,000 distinct CDR3 sequences, around 90% of which are singletons, and 0.11% to 0.15% rests with the top ten. The specimen was CD4+ T cells from PBMCs. This sequence originates from a human donor in good health.

This chain's CDR3 is CASMEFRNTGELFF. CDR3 nucleotide sequence: TGTGCCAGCATGGAGTTTAGGAACACCGGGGAGCTGTTTTTT. J is TRBJ2-2 and V is TRBV2; D gene uncertain. CDR3 length: 14 residues. The V and J ends lost 7 bases and 1 base respectively, with 10 bases between them. Per the germline V gene, CDR1 is SNHLY and CDR2 is FYNNEI.